A selection of T cell receptor beta chains follows, all from one sample in a study of T cells after yellow fever vaccination. One entry per CDR3 protein, called by TCRdb with MiXCR from the 5' RACE reads. Of some 350,000 distinct CDR3 sequences listed, roughly 10% are singletons. This specimen consisted of PBMCs, obtained on the day of the first yellow fever vaccination. These receptors originate from a man between 18 and 35 years old who received the YFV17D yellow fever vaccine. The CDR3 runs from the conserved cysteine through the conserved F or W. A D gene is named only where the DNA matches it firmly. Clone size is shown for a subset of rows, as once, few, many or a class of expanded clone.

j_gene: TRBJ2-3; v_gene: TRBV7-2; abundance: many; d_gene: TRBD1; CDR3nt: TGTGCCAGCAGCTGGTATGTGACAGGGCTCACAGATACGCAGTATTTT; CDR3aa: CASSWYVTGLTDTQYF
j_gene: TRBJ2-3; v_gene: TRBV7-2; abundance: few; d_gene: NA; CDR3nt: TGTGCCAGCAGCCGCCGACAGGCCCTGCGGGATACGCAGTATTTT; CDR3aa: CASSRRQALRDTQYF
j_gene: TRBJ2-4; v_gene: TRBV7-9; abundance: few; d_gene: NA; CDR3nt: TGTGCCATTGAACAGGGTTCTCGTCCTGCCAAAAACATTCAGTACTTC; CDR3aa: CAIEQGSRPAKNIQYF
j_gene: TRBJ2-3; v_gene: TRBV5-1; abundance: NA; d_gene: TRBD1; CDR3nt: TGCGCCAGCAGCTTGGACAGGGGTGGCGCAGATACGCAGTATTTT; CDR3aa: CASSLDRGGADTQYF
j_gene: TRBJ2-1; v_gene: TRBV20-1; abundance: few; d_gene: TRBD1; CDR3nt: TGCAGTGCTAGAAGGGGGCCGAGCTCCTACAATGAGCAGTTCTTC; CDR3aa: CSARRGPSSYNEQFF
j_gene: TRBJ2-2; v_gene: TRBV6-2/TRBV6-3; abundance: NA; d_gene: NA; CDR3nt: TGTGCCAGCAGAGAGCCCGGGACGGACACCGGGGAGCTGTTTTTT; CDR3aa: CASREPGTDTGELFF
j_gene: TRBJ2-3; v_gene: TRBV3-1; abundance: once; d_gene: TRBD2; CDR3nt: TGTGCCAGCAGCCAGGTACTAGCGGGTTTCACAGATACGCAGTATTTT; CDR3aa: CASSQVLAGFTDTQYF
j_gene: TRBJ1-2; v_gene: TRBV7-2; abundance: NA; d_gene: NA; CDR3nt: TGTGCCAGCAGCCCACAGTGGGACTATGGCTACACCTTC; CDR3aa: CASSPQWDYGYTF
j_gene: TRBJ2-7; v_gene: TRBV4-2; abundance: NA; d_gene: NA; CDR3nt: TGTGCCAGCAGCCAAGAACAGGGTAGCTCTTACGAGCAGTACTTC; CDR3aa: CASSQEQGSSYEQYF
j_gene: TRBJ2-4; v_gene: TRBV4-1; abundance: few; d_gene: NA; CDR3nt: TGCGCCAGCAGCCAATATCACGGAAACATTCAGTACTTC; CDR3aa: CASSQYHGNIQYF